This T cell receptor (beta chain) came from a study of T cells in Graves' hyperthyroidism and ophthalmopathy (dated by TCRdb to between 2018 and 2021). General notes on the study: A discovery cohort of about a hundred patients, about 40 with Graves' ophthalmopathy and 55 to 60 with stable Graves' hyperthyroidism, was used to find distinguishing TCR V-J signatures. Prospective prediction of ophthalmopathy was tested in an independent validation cohort of 18 to 20 hyperthyroidism patients and roughly 16 patients who later progressed to ophthalmopathy. The roughly 91 discovery patients were randomly divided into training and test sets at a 7:3 ratio. Thyroid tissue and blood T-cell repertoires from more than 5 Graves' hyperthyroidism patients were also compared in the study. Following sampling, methimazole starting at 30 mg daily was given to hyperthyroidism patients, and high-dose intravenous methylprednisolone was given to ophthalmopathy patients. The paper reports TCR Vbeta CDR3 sequencing of approximately 140 peripheral blood samples: some 44 ophthalmopathy, roughly 74 hyperthyroidism and around 17 progressor patients.

The paper's findings and limits, for the study overall: A 13 V-J signature model separated ophthalmopathy from stable hyperthyroidism, with about 90% sensitivity and about 81% specificity in cross-validation and 80%/75% in testing. Most expanded thyroid clonotypes (frequency above 0.001) were also detected in blood, a finding suggesting that blood repertoires may reflect thyroid immune responses. In validation, the model predicted progression to ophthalmopathy a median of roughly 6.5 months before onset, with around 70% sensitivity and more than 72% specificity. No statistical method was used to fix the sample size in advance, and group allocation was not hidden from the investigators.

Patients with uncontrolled infections, other autoimmune diseases, pregnancy or lactation were excluded. Diagnoses were based on clinical symptoms, serum thyroxine and TRAb, thyroid ultrasound and orbital computed tomography. Total RNA was extracted using Trizol reagent, and RNA quality was assessed on an Agilent 2100 Bioanalyzer. This clonotype was counted at least ten times. What this receptor recognizes is not known. Nothing much larger sits one base from this clone, and base qualities are not available. TCR beta CDR3 regions were amplified from RNA transcripts. The TCR CDR3 was subjected to a first round of RT-PCR using the HTBI primer set and the Qiagen OneStep RT-PCR kit. A second multiplex PCR round built the libraries, followed by size selection and purification. Sequencing of the libraries was done on an Illumina HiSeq2000 using paired-end 100 bp reads. Concerning the study's data processing: SOAPnuke was used to process the raw data, removing reads that contained adapters or uncalled bases, had a mean Phred below 15, or lacked an exact match to the constant primer or identifier. High-quality paired reads were merged with COPE v1.2.5, and unique nucleotide sequences were defined as clonotypes. MiTCR v1.1 was used to align the clonotypes against IMGT TRBV, TRBD and TRBJ reference segments. The analysis included only V-J combinations with a frequency above 0.0001, which together covered about 99% of the repertoires. The TCS score was defined as the ratio of F50 (clonal expansion) to E x V (chaos), calculated using BLOSUM62-based TCRdist between CDR3 peptides within each V-J. Welch's t-statistics and random forest reduced around 520 V-J features to 13, which were used in a naive Bayes classifier (R e1071). The similarity between thyroid and blood repertoires was quantified using the Morisita-Horn index. TCRdb handled the public reads itself, with Q25 trimming in fastp and clone calling in MiXCR, and kept productive beta chains. Here each entry gathers all rows of one CDR3 protein and keeps the most common genes and DNA. TCRdb assigned the V and J calls; the authors' analysis was not used. This sample gives 540,000 or so distinct CDR3 sequences in total; approximately 44% of them show up just once. Of the sample, under 20% is held by the ten largest clones.

V and J are truncated by 2 bases and 2 bases respectively, leaving an intervening sequence of 6 bases. CDR1 and CDR2, looked up from the germline V gene, are MNHEY and SVGEGT. Including cysteine and phenylalanine, the CDR3 has 13 amino acids. Here the CDR3 DNA is all that survives: 39 bases in frame from base 1. The rearrangement combines TRBV6-2 or TRBV6-3 with TRBJ1-2; the D gene lacks a confident call. This clonotype originated in an adult woman with Graves' disease, either hyperthyroidism or ophthalmopathy (not recorded which). Sequencing used peripheral blood or thyroid tissue (not recorded which). For the CDR3, the sequence is CASSYVRNYGYTF. The DNA sequence is TGTGCCAGCAGTTACGTCCGGAACTATGGCTACACCTTC.